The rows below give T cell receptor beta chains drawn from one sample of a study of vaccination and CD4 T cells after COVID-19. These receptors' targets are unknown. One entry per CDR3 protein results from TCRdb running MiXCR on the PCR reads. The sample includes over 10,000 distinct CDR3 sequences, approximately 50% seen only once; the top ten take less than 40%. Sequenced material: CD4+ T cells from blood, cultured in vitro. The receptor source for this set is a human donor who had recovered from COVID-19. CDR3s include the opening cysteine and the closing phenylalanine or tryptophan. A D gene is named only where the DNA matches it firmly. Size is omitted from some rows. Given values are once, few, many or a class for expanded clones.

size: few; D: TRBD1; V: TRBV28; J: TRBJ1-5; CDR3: CASSHDPTGALNQPQHF; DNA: TGTGCCAGCAGTCACGACCCGACAGGGGCCCTCAATCAGCCCCAGCATTTT
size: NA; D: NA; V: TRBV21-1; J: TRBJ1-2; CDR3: CASSSRRDRPYGYTF; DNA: TGTGCCAGCAGCTCCCGCCGGGACAGGCCCTATGGCTACACCTTC
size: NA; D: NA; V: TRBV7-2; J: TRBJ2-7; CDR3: CASSYEVRTSYEQYF; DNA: TGTGCCAGCAGCTATGAAGTGAGGACAAGCTACGAGCAGTACTTC
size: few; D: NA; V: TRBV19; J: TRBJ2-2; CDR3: CASSSLRTTNTGELFF; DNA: TGTGCCAGTAGTAGTTTGCGGACTACGAACACCGGGGAGCTGTTTTTT
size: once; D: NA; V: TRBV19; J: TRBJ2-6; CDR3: CASSPATAGANVLTF; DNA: TGTGCCAGTAGTCCAGCCACGGCTGGGGCCAACGTCCTGACTTTC
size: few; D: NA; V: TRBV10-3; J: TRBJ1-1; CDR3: CAISETGTEAFF; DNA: TGTGCCATCAGTGAAACGGGCACTGAAGCTTTCTTT
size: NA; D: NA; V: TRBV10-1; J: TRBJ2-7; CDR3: CASSESGGLHYEQYF; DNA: TGCGCCAGCAGTGAGTCCGGGGGACTCCACTACGAGCAGTACTTC
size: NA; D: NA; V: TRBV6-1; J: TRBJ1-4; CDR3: CASSQAQGAEKLFF; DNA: TGTGCCAGCAGCCAGGCGCAGGGAGCAGAAAAACTGTTTTTT
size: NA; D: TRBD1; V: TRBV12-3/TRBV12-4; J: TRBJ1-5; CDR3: CASSNFQGEDNQPQHF; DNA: TGTGCCAGCAGTAACTTCCAGGGGGAAGACAATCAGCCCCAGCATTTT
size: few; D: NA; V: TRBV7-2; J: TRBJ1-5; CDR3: CASSLYWTFDQPQHF; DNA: TGTGCCAGCAGCTTATATTGGACATTCGATCAGCCCCAGCATTTT
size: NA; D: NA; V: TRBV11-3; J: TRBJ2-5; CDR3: CASSLEGAQYF; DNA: TGTGCCAGCAGCTTAGAGGGGGCCCAGTACTTC
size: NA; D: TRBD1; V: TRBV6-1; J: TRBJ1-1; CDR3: CASSTGTGGNTEAFF; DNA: TGTGCCAGCAGTACTGGGACAGGGGGTAACACTGAAGCTTTCTTT
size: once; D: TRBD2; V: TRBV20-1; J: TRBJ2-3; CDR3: CSARDWEAGGHTDTQYF; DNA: TGCAGTGCTAGAGATTGGGAGGCGGGGGGACACACAGATACGCAGTATTTT
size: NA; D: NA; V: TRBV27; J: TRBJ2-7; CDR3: CASSPRGTDSYEQYF; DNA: TGTGCCAGCAGTCCGAGGGGGACTGACTCCTACGAGCAGTACTTC
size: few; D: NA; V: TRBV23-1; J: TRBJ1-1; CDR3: CASSRDVSEAFF; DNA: TGCGCCAGCAGTCGGGACGTCAGTGAAGCTTTCTTT
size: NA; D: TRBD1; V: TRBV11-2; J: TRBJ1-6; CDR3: CASSWDRGFSPLHF; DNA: TGTGCCAGCAGCTGGGACAGGGGGTTTTCACCCCTCCACTTT
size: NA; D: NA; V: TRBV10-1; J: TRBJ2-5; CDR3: CASSGSGKQETQYF; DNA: TGCGCCAGCAGTGGTTCAGGGAAGCAAGAGACCCAGTACTTC
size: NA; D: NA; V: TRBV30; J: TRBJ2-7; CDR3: CAWNRGIGHEQYF; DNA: TGTGCCTGGAATAGGGGTATCGGCCACGAGCAGTACTTC
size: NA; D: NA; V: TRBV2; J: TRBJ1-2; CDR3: CASERLGQIYGYTF; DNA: TGTGCCAGCGAGAGACTCGGACAGATCTATGGCTACACCTTC
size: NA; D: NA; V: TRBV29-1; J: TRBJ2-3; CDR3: CSVDGVRDTQYF; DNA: TGCAGCGTTGATGGGGTCAGGGATACGCAGTATTTT
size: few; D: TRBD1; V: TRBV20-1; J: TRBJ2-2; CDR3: CSARVRQGNTGELFF; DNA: TGCAGTGCTAGGGTGCGACAGGGGAACACCGGGGAGCTGTTTTTT
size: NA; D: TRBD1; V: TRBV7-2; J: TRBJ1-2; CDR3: CASSLSTGGQYGYTF; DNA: TGTGCCAGCAGTCTAAGTACAGGGGGGCAGTATGGCTACACCTTC
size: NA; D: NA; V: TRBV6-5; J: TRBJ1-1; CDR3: CASSYSGGGGTEAFF; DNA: TGTGCCAGCAGTTACTCCGGGGGGGGGGGAACTGAAGCTTTCTTT
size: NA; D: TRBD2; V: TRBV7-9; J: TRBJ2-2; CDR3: CASSRHTSGSFRTGELFF; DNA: TGTGCCAGCAGCCGTCACACTAGCGGGAGTTTTAGGACCGGGGAGCTGTTTTTT
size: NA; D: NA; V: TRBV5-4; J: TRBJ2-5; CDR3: CASSFSAERETQYF; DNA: TGTGCCAGCAGCTTTTCCGCAGAGAGAGAGACCCAGTACTTC
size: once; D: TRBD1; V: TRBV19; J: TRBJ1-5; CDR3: CGTGVRGGNQPQHF; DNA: TGTGGGACAGGAGTAAGGGGAGGCAATCAGCCCCAGCATTTT
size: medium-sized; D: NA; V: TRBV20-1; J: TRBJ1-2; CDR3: CSARDMIGMSYGYTF; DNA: TGCAGTGCTAGAGATATGATAGGGATGTCCTATGGCTACACCTTC
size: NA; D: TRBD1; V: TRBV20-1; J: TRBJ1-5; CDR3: CSARGQGEGQPQHF; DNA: TGCAGTGCTCGTGGACAGGGGGAAGGCCAGCCCCAGCATTTT
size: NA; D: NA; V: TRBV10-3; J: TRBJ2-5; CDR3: CATTFGSQETQYF; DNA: TGTGCCACGACCTTCGGCAGCCAAGAGACCCAGTACTTC
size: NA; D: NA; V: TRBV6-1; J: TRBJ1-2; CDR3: CARTGPNYGYTF; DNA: TGTGCCAGGACAGGACCTAACTATGGCTACACCTTC
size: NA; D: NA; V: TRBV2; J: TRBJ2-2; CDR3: CASSRQDTGELFF; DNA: TGTGCCAGTTCGCGACAGGACACCGGGGAGCTGTTTTTT
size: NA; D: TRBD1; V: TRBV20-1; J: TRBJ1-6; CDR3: CSAAPGQLGYFNSPLHF; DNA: TGCAGTGCTGCCCCGGGACAGTTGGGGTATTTTAATTCACCCCTCCACTTT
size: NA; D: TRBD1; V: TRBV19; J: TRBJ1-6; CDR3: CASQQGAGSPLHF; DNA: TGTGCCAGCCAACAGGGGGCGGGTTCACCCCTCCACTTT
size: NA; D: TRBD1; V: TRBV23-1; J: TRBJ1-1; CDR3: CASSHSTGLNTEAFF; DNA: TGCGCCAGCAGTCACTCGACAGGGCTTAACACTGAAGCTTTCTTT
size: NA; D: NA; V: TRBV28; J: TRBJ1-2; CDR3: CASSPLKGVNYGYTF; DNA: TGTGCCAGCAGTCCTCTTAAAGGGGTGAACTATGGCTACACCTTC
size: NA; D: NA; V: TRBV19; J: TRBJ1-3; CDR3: CASSIGGLEPGNTIYF; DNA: TGTGCCAGTAGTATTGGTGGTCTGGAGCCTGGAAACACCATATATTTT
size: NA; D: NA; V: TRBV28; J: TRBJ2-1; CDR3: CASSPLSVNNEQFF; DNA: TGTGCCAGCAGTCCGCTGAGTGTGAACAATGAGCAGTTCTTC
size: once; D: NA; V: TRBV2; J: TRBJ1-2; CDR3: CASSQGSRGGYTF; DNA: TGTGCCAGCAGCCAGGGAAGTCGGGGTGGCTACACCTTC
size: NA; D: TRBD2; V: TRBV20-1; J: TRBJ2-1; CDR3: CSARYQRGYNEQFF; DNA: TGCAGTGCTAGATACCAGCGGGGCTACAATGAGCAGTTCTTC
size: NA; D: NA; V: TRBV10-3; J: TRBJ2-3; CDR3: CAISLFRATDTQYF; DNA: TGTGCCATCAGCCTCTTCCGGGCAACAGATACGCAGTATTTT
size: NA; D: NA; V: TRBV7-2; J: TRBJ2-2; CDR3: CASCLARDTGELFF; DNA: TGTGCCAGCTGTCTCGCGCGGGACACCGGGGAGCTGTTTTTT
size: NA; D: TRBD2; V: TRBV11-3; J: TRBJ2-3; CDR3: CASSLGAGELDTQYF; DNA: TGTGCCAGCAGCTTAGGGGCGGGAGAACTAGATACGCAGTATTTT
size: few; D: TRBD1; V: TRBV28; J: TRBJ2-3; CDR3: CASSSPAGGTDTQYF; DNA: TGTGCCAGCAGTTCCCCAGCAGGGGGTACAGATACGCAGTATTTT
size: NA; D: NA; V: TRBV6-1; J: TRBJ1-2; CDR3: CASSATRLGLDGYTF; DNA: TGTGCCAGCAGTGCAACCCGGTTAGGTTTGGATGGCTACACCTTC
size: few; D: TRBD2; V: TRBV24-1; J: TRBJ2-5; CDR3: CATSDSRAGDLETQYF; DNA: TGTGCCACCAGTGATTCCCGAGCGGGAGATTTAGAGACCCAGTACTTC
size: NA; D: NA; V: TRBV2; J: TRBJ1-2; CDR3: CASSVLLGGIGGYTF; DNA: TGTGCCAGCAGCGTACTGTTGGGGGGTATAGGTGGCTACACCTTC
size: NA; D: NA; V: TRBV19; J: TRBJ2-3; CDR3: CASSIGAAGTQYF; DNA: TGTGCCAGTAGTATTGGCGCAGCGGGTACGCAGTATTTT
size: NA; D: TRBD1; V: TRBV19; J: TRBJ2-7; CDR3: CASSLQGATEQYF; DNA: TGTGCCAGTAGCCTACAGGGGGCTACCGAGCAGTACTTC
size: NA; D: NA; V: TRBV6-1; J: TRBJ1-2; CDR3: CGVQGLGYTF; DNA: TGTGGGGTACAGGGACTTGGCTACACCTTC
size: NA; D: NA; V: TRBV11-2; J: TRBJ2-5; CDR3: CASSFRLAETQYF; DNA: TGTGCCAGCAGCTTCAGGCTAGCGGAGACCCAGTACTTC
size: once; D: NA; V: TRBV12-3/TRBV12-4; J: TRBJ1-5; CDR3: CASRVGGRSNQPQHF; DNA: TGTGCCAGCAGGGTCGGGGGGAGGAGCAATCAGCCCCAGCATTTT
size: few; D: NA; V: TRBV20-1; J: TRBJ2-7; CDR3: CSAYRGGSYEQYF; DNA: TGCAGTGCCTACCGAGGGGGCTCCTACGAGCAGTACTTC
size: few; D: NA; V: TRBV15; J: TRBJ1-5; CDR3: CATSRAGRGDSQPQHF; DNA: TGTGCCACCAGCAGAGCAGGCAGGGGAGACAGTCAGCCCCAGCATTTT
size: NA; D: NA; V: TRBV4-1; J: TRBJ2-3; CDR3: CASSGGGRGTDTQYF; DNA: TGCGCCAGCAGCGGAGGGGGAAGGGGCACAGATACGCAGTATTTT
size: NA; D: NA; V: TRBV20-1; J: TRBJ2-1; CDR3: CSARPRRTYNEQFF; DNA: TGCAGTGCTAGGCCCAGGAGGACCTACAATGAGCAGTTCTTC
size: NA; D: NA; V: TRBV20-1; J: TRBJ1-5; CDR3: CSAGGTLGNQPQHF; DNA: TGCAGTGCTGGGGGGACACTTGGGAATCAGCCCCAGCATTTT
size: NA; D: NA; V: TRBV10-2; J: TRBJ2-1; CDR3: CASGAGTPSYNEQFF; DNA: TGCGCCAGCGGGGCCGGGACACCATCCTACAATGAGCAGTTCTTC
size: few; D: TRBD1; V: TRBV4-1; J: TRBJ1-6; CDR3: CASSQGQEGNSPLHF; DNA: TGCGCCAGCAGCCAGGGACAGGAGGGTAATTCACCCCTCCACTTT
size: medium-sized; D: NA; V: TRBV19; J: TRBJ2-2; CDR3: CASSKDANTGELFF; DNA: TGTGCCAGTAGTAAGGACGCGAACACCGGGGAGCTGTTTTTT
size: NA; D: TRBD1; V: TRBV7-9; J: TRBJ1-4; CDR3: CASSLGDRVEKLFF; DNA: TGTGCCAGCAGCTTAGGCGACAGGGTCGAAAAACTGTTTTTT